This T cell receptor (beta chain) was captured in a study of Tregs in tolerant kidney transplant recipients. CDR1 and CDR2 from the germline V gene are LNHDA and SQIVND (reference sequence). V lost 1 base and J 2 bases, leaving 15 bases between the germline ends. This CDR3 region has 17 residues. This table comes from immunoSEQ multiplex PCR, and its TCRdb copy is limited to in-frame clones, with some not included. This sample has 100,000 to 120,000 clones, with around 91% found just once. As to this clone: The antigen remains unidentified.

Findings and limits, study-wide: Antigen-driven expansion was suggested because donor-specific Tregs expanded more than all Tregs in tolerant patients. Biological reproducibility was not directly addressed in this study.

The rearrangement uses TRBV19 and TRBJ1-5, with TRBD1 as a possible D gene (6 bases). This receptor was taken from a human donor who received a combined kidney and bone marrow transplant. The sequencing here drew on CD4+ T cells from blood, taken before the transplant. The CDR3 reads CASSIVYGGEGNQPQHF. The CDR3 DNA reads as TGTGCCAGTAGTATAGTTTATGGGGGCGAAGGCAATCAGCCCCAGCATTTT. Variable domain in full (rest from reference TRBV19 and TRBJ1-5): DGGITQSPKYLFRKEGQNVTLSCEQNLNHDAMYWYRQDPGQGLRLIYYSQIVNDFQKGDIAEGYSVSREKKESFPLTVTSAQKNPTAFYLCASSIVYGGEGNQPQHFGDGTRLSIL.